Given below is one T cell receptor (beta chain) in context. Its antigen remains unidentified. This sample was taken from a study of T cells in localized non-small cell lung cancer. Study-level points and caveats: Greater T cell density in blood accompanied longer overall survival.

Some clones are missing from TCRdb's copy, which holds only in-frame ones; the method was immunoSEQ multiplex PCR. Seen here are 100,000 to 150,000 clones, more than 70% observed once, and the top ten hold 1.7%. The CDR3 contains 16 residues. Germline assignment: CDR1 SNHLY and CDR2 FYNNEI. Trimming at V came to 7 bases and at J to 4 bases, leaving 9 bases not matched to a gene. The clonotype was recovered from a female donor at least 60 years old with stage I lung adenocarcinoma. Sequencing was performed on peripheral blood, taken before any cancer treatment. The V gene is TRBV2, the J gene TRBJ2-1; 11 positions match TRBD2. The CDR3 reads CASTRTSGPQYNEQFF. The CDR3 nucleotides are TGTGCCAGCACGCGGACTAGCGGGCCGCAATACAATGAGCAGTTCTTC.